Included here is one TCR beta chain sequence, with context. Germline CDR1 MNHNY, CDR2 SVGAGI (reference sequence). V dropped 0 bases and J dropped 3; count of bases not matched to a gene: 2. This CDR3 has 14 amino acids. The data were taken from a study of cytomegalovirus exposure and HLA in healthy donors. Sequenced by immunoSEQ multiplex PCR; TCRdb stores in-frame clones only, minus some. The profile shows 300,000 to 400,000 clones, roughly 90% of them singletons. This chain joins TRBV6-6 and TRBJ2-7; 7 bases line up with TRBD1. Input material: PBMCs. This clonotype originated in a woman younger than 35 in good health and CMV-seronegative. The CDR3: CASSYSRDSYEQYF. CDR3 nucleotides: TGTGCCAGCAGTTACTCGAGGGACAGCTACGAGCAGTACTTC.